This T cell receptor beta chain was observed in a study of T cells after yellow fever vaccination. This clonotype appeared a few times. Its antigen remains unidentified. The CDR3 consists of 15 residues. CDR1 MGHRA and CDR2 YSYEKL come from the germline V gene. Trimming cost V 0 bases and J 3 bases, with 12 bases left between them. The 5'RACE template-switching step produced TCR cDNA and added a universal primer site and UMIs. TCRdb independently ran MiXCR on the 5' RACE reads; one entry per CDR3 protein. The table lists approximately 510,000 distinct CDR3 sequences, 21% of them singletons. Study-level results: Clonotypes found in both CD4 and CD8 compartments made up a small share. Reappearance after the booster was seen for most primary-vaccination clones, at 95% to 97% CD4 and 80% to 90% CD8. There was a possibility that FACS-sorted repertoires contained abundant clonotypes contaminating from the bulk population.

This rearrangement joins TRBV4-1 to TRBJ2-7; D not resolved. Here the sequenced sample was PBMCs, taken roughly 20 days after the first yellow fever vaccination. The TCR originated in a man aged 18 to 30 who received the YFV17D yellow fever vaccine. The CDR3: CASSQDRLTIYEQYF. The CDR3 DNA is TGCGCCAGCAGCCAAGACCGCCTAACGATCTACGAGCAGTACTTC.